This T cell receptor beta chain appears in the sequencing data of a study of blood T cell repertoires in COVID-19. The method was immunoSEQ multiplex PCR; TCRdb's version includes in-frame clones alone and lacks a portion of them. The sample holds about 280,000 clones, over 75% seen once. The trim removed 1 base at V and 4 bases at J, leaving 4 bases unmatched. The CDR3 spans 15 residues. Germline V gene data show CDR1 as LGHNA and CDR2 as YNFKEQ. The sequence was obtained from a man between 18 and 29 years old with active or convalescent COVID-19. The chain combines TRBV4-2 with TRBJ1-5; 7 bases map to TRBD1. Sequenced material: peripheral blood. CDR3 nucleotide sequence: TGTGCCAGCAGCCAAGCCGACAGGGCAAATCAGCCCCAGCATTTT. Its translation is CASSQADRANQPQHF.